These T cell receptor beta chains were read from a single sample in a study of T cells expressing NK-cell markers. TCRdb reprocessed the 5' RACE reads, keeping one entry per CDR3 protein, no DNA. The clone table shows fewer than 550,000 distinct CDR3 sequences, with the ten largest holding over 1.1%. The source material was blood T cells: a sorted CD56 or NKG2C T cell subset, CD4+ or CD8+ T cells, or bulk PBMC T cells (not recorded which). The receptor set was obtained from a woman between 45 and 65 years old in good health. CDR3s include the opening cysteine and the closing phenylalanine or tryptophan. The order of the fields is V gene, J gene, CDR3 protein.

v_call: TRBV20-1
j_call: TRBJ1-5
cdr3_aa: CSARDRTGLWQPQHF

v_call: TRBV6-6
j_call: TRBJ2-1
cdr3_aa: CASSPGRWEQFF

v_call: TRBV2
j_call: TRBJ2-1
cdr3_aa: CASTYQASYNEQFF

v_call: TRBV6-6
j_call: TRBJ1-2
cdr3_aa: CASSSDSPNYGYTF

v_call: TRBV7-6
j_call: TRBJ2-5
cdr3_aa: CASSYTRTSGRQETQYF

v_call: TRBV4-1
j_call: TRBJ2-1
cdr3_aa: CASSLLAGTSGYNEQFF

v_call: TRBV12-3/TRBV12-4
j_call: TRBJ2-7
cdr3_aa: CASSLAQGQGVYEQYF

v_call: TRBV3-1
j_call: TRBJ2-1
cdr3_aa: CASSQGGNNEQFF

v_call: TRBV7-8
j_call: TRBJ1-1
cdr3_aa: CASSLNGVNTEAFF

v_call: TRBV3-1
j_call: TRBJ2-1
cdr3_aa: CASNEGGRSSYNEQFF

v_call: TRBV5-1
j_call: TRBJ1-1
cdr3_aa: CASSLALGGNTEAFF

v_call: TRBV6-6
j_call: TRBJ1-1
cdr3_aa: CASSYAQGTEAFF

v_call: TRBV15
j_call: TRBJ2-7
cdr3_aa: CATSRDRGVYEQYF

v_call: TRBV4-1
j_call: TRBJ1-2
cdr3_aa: CASSQDPLDGGYTF

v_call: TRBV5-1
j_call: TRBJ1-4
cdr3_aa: CASSDGTGEKLFF

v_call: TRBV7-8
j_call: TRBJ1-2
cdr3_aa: CASSLSGTGAYGYTF

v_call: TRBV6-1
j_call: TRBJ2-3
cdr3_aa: CASSDGGLAGEDTQYF

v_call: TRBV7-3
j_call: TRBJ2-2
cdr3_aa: CASSSTSTGELFF

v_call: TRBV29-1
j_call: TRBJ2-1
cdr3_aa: CSVEITGTEGNEQFF

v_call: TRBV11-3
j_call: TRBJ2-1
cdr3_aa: CASSLSLLYNEQFF